This T cell receptor (beta chain) derives from a study of blood T cell repertoires in COVID-19. The wider study: Researchers got acute and convalescent COVID-19 samples from the United States, Italy and Spain. T cells, B-cell-depleted T cells, or PBMCs supplied cDNA or gDNA.

In the authors' methods: Reference gene primers were amplified, and this amplification served to estimate nucleated cell counts. Generated by immunoSEQ multiplex PCR, the TCRdb table keeps only in-frame clones and is missing some. V, J and clone size are taken as reported in that table, and D and trimming were inferred from the DNA itself. The sample has 120,000 or so clones, around 82% seen once. Germline V gives CDR1 SEHNR, CDR2 FQNEAQ (reference sequence). The trim removed 5 bases at V and 2 bases at J, leaving 2 bases unmatched. This CDR3 is built from 15 residues. The clonotype originates from a man younger than 40 with COVID-19, enrolled during active disease. The chain is built from TRBV7-9 and TRBJ2-3, with 12 nucleotides matching TRBD2. The source material was peripheral blood. Here the CDR3 DNA reads TGTGCCAGCAGCCGACTAGCGGGGGACACAGATACGCAGTATTTT. Translation gives CASSRLAGDTDTQYF.